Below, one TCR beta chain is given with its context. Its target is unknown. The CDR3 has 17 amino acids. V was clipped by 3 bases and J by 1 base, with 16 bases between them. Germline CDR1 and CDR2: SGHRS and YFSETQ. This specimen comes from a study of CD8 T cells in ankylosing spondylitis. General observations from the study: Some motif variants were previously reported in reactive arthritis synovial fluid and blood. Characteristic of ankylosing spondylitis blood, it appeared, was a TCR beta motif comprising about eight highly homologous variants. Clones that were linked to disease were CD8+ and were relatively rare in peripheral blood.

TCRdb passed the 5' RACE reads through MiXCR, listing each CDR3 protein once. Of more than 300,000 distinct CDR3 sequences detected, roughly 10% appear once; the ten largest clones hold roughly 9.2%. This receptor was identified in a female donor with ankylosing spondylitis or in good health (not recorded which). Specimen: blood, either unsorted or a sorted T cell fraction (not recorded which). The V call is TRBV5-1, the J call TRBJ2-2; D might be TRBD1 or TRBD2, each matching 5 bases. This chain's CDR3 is CASSSLRDGMNTGELFF. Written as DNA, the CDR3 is TGCGCCAGCAGCTCACTCCGGGACGGGATGAACACCGGGGAGCTGTTTTTT.